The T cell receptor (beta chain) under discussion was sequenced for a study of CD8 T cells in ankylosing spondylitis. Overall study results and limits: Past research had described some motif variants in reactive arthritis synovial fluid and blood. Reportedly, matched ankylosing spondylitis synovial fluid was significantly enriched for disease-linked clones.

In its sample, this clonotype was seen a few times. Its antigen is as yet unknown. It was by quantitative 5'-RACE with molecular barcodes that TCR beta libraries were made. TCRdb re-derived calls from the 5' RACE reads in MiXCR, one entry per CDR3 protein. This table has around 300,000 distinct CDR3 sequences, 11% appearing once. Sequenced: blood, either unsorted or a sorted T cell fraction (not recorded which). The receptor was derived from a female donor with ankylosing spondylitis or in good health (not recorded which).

CDR3: CSARDGRMNTEAFF. CDR3 nucleotide sequence: TGCAGTGCTAGAGATGGCAGAATGAACACTGAAGCTTTCTTT. The J gene is TRBJ1-1, the V gene TRBV20-1, with no clear D. This CDR3 is 14 amino acids long. CDR1 and CDR2 (germline): DFQATT, SNEGSKA (reference sequence). The germline V and J ends were trimmed by 0 bases and 0 bases, with 8 bases remaining between them.